Here is one TCR beta chain with its context. This clonotype was counted ten times or more. The specificity of this receptor is unknown. Qualities for individual bases were not recorded, and no much larger clone is one base off. The sample's time point label is to be understood as: newly diagnosed GD, antithyroid drugs for less than 3 months. For both TCR sequencing and RNA sequencing, RNA was extracted from PBMCs using TRIzol. Graves' disease was diagnosed according to American Thyroid Association guidelines. Patients for the study were recruited at an endocrinology department in Xi'an, China. Each patient gave roughly 10 milliliters of peripheral blood, collected in an EDTA anticoagulant tube. Ficoll Paque Plus density gradient separation was used to isolate PBMCs, and no additional T cell sorting was done. An Agilent 2100 Bioanalyzer and agarose gel were used to check RNA quality, and a NanoDrop 2000 was used to measure RNA concentration.

The sample originates from a study of regulatory T cells in long-lasting Graves disease (dated by TCRdb to the early 2020s). Some background on the complete study: Patients with newly diagnosed Graves' disease had been on antithyroid drugs for under 3 months. Peripheral blood TCR sequencing and RNA sequencing compared persistent Graves' disease patients with newly diagnosed Graves' disease patients. The study was conducted in China and was registered as a clinical trial. A total of about 35 samples underwent TCR sequencing: some 13 from persistent and roughly 20 from newly diagnosed Graves' disease patients. Study-wide conclusions, independent of this receptor: Only the TCR beta chain was sequenced and analyzed. Peripheral blood alone was examined, since thyroid tissue, which constituted the primary lesion, could not be accessed. The authors noted that the small sample size was a limitation that may lower accuracy. More public clonotypes were shared among persistent patients (approximately 3,000) than among newly diagnosed patients (roughly 1,000). Lower TCR Shannon entropy and fewer highly expanded clones were observed in persistent Graves' disease patients than in newly diagnosed patients, which suggested clonal expansion. Preferential use of TRBV28, TRBJ1-2 and TRBJ2-5 was observed in persistent disease, whereas TRBV20-1 and TRBJ2-1 were favored in newly diagnosed disease.

To prepare the library, multiplex PCR was applied. The instrument was an Illumina HiSeq 4000. TCR beta libraries were built with iRepertoire HTBI primers and Arm-PCR amplification of CDR3 regions. Before sequencing, the PCR products went through gel purification. The study's own analysis went as follows. Gene usage analysis of CDR3 amino acid clonotypes relied on the 62 TRBV and over 13 TRBJ segments identified across samples. COPE and FqMerger were used to merge the filtered high-quality paired reads into contigs. Contigs were aligned with BLAST to IMGT TRBV, TRBD and TRBJ reference genes, and CDR3 was defined per IMGT. Highly expanded clones were defined as clonotypes with a frequency above 0.1%. Shannon entropy served as the measure of repertoire diversity, while the Gini coefficient captured V-J evenness. Clonotypes shared by more than one individual were considered public. TCRdb reprocessing: public reads trimmed at Q25 with fastp, clones called with MiXCR, in-frame beta chains kept. Duplicate CDR3 protein sequences are folded into a single record with the most common DNA and genes. The V and J calls follow TCRdb's processing rather than the paper's. Here the sample has roughly 530,000 distinct CDR3 sequences; 15% to 20% occur a single time. The ten largest clones add up to just under 25% of the sample.

The V and J ends are trimmed by 7 bases and 3 bases, leaving 9 bases between them. Sequences SNHLY (CDR1) and FYNNEI (CDR2) are obtained from the germline V gene. Counted from cysteine to phenylalanine, this CDR3 has 12 amino acids. Only the CDR3 portion is preserved as DNA: 36 bases, with reading frame beginning at the first base. This sample was also put to use in a study of T cells in Graves' hyperthyroidism and ophthalmopathy. As the second study states: Stable Graves' hyperthyroidism was defined as no progression to ophthalmopathy during 18 months of follow-up. Hyperthyroidism patients were newly diagnosed, had a disease duration of under 2 months, and were aged 18 to 65 years. Exclusion was applied to patients with uncontrolled infections, other autoimmune diseases, pregnancy or lactation. Diagnoses relied on clinical symptoms, serum thyroxine and TRAb, thyroid ultrasound and orbital computed tomography. A first-round RT-PCR of the TCR CDR3 used the HTBI primer set with the Qiagen OneStep RT-PCR kit. Most expanded thyroid clonotypes (frequency above 0.001) were also found in blood, which suggests that blood repertoires may mirror thyroid immune responses. In cross-validation, a model built on a 13 V-J signature told ophthalmopathy apart from stable hyperthyroidism with under 90% sensitivity and approximately 81% specificity, and in testing the same model reached 80%/75%. In validation, the model predicted progression to ophthalmopathy a median of about 6 months before onset, with over 55% sensitivity and roughly 77% specificity. To identify TCR V-J signatures that set the groups apart, the researchers used a discovery cohort of 90 to 100 patients, made up of 40 to 45 with Graves' ophthalmopathy and some 55 with stable Graves' hyperthyroidism. Whether ophthalmopathy could be predicted prospectively was tested in an independent validation cohort made up of 18 to 20 hyperthyroidism patients plus 17 patients who later progressed to ophthalmopathy. For training and testing, the roughly 93 patients in the discovery cohort were randomly divided in a 7:3 ratio. In more than 5 Graves' hyperthyroidism patients, the study also compared T-cell repertoires from thyroid tissue with T-cell repertoires from blood. After sampling, hyperthyroidism patients received methimazole starting at 30 mg daily, and ophthalmopathy patients received high-dose intravenous methylprednisolone. Libraries were constructed in a second round of multiplex PCR, after which size selection and purification were performed. Libraries were sequenced paired-end with 100 bp reads on an Illumina HiSeq2000. SOAPnuke was used to process the raw data, throwing out any read that contained adapters or uncalled bases, had a mean Phred below 15, or lacked an exact constant-primer or identifier match. COPE v1.2.5 was used to merge high-quality paired reads, and clonotypes were defined as unique nucleotide sequences. MiTCR v1.1 was used to align the clonotypes against IMGT TRBV, TRBD and TRBJ reference segments. The analysis was restricted to V-J combinations with a frequency above 0.0001, which together covered roughly 99% of the repertoires. A TCS score was defined as the ratio between F50 (clonal expansion) and ExV (chaos), using BLOSUM62-based TCRdist between CDR3 peptides within each V-J. Welch's t-statistics and random forest reduced just over 500 V-J features to roughly 13, which were used in a naive Bayes classifier (R e1071). Sample size was not statistically predetermined, and investigators were not blinded to group allocation. According to the paper, TCR Vbeta CDR3 sequencing was carried out on over 130 peripheral blood samples, which came from approximately 41 ophthalmopathy, fewer than 80 hyperthyroidism and around 17 progressor patients.

Source: peripheral blood mononuclear cells (PBMCs), taken at new diagnosis, from a patient treated with antithyroid drugs. The clonotype originates from a woman aged 35 to 59 with Graves disease. Donor details come from another sample of the same person, matched by shared clones. Here the chain combines TRBV2 and TRBJ2-5, with the D gene not clear enough to name. DNA sequence: TGTGCCAGCATGAGGAGTGAAGAGACCCAGTACTTC. It translates to CASMRSEETQYF.